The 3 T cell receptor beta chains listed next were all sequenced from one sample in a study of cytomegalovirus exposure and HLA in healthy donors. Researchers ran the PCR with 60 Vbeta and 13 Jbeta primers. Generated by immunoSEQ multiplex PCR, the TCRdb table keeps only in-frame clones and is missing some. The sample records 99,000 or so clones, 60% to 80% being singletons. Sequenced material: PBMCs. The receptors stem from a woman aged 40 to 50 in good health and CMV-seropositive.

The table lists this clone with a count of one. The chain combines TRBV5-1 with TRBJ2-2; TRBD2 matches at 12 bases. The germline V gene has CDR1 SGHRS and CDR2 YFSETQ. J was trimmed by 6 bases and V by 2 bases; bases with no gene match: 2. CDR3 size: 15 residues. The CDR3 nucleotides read TGCGCCAGCAGCTTACTAGCGGGGGGCCCCGGGGAGCTGTTTTTT. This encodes CASSLLAGGPGELFF.

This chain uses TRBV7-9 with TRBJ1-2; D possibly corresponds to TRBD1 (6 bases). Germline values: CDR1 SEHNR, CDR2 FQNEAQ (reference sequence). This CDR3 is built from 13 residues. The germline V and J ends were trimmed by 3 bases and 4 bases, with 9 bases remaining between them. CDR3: CASSLDSSYGYTF. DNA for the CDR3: TGTGCCAGCAGCTTGGACAGTAGCTATGGCTACACCTTC.

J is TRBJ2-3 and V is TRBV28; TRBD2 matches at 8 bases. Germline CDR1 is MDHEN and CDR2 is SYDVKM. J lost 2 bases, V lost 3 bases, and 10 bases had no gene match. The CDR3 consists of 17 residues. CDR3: CASSFRTSSRHTDTQYF. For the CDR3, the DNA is TGTGCCAGCAGTTTCCGGACTAGCAGCCGTCACACAGATACGCAGTATTTT.